The present entry profiles one T cell receptor beta chain with its context. Its specificity is not known. J gave up 0 bases and V 3 bases, and 4 bases lay outside the gene matches. The CDR3 has 16 amino acids. CDR1 is KGHSH and CDR2 is LQKENI in the germline V gene. The sample comes from a study of shared clonotypes between healthy human individuals. Study-wide findings and caveats: Naive subsets generally exceeded memory subsets in estimated richness. Unshared clonotypes carried lower generation probabilities than those common to all four donors.

The data were produced by immunoSEQ multiplex PCR, yet TCRdb's version contains in-frame clones alone and is incomplete. The sample lists more than 2,000,000 clones; around 90% were seen once. The sequencing input was naive CD4+ T cells sorted from blood. Subset indicated: CD45RA+ positively selected. The sequence was collected from a man younger than 30 in good health. The V gene is TRBV18, the J gene TRBJ2-5, with 10 bases aligning to TRBD2. CDR3 nucleotides: TGTGCCAGCTCACCGTTTAGCGGGGGGCACCAAGAGACCCAGTACTTC. Residues: CASSPFSGGHQETQYF.